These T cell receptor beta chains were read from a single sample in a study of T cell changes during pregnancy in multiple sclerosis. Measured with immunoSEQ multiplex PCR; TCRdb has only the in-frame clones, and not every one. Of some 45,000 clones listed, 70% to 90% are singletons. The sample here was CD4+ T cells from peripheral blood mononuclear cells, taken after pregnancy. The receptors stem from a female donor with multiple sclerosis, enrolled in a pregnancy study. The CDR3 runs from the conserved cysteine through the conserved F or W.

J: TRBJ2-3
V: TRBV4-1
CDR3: CASSRGQPDTQYF

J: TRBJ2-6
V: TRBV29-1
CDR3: CSVGGFGPNVLTF

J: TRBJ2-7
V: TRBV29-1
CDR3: CSVESRDRGHEQYF

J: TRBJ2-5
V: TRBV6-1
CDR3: CASSPVGTQETQYF

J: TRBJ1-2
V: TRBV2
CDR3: CASSRGGSNNYGYTF

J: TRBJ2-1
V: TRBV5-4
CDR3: CASSLSGGGGNEQFF

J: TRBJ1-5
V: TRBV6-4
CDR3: CASSSGGAAYQPQHF

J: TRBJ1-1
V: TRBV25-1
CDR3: CASSGDGGTEAFF

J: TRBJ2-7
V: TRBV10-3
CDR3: CAISATGFEQYF

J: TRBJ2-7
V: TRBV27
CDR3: CASRDLRGSYEQYF

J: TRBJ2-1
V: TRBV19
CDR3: CASTPGWVAGQFF

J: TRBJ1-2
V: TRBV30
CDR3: CAWSLLRGRNYGYTF

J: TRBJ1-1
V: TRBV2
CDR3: CASRITGSTEAFF

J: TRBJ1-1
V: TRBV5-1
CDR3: CASSLMEGNTEAFF

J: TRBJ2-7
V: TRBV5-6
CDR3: CASTPRVYSNEQYF

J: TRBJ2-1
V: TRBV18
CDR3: CASSPIDSYNFYNEQFF

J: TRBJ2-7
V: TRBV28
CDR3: CASSPGQGGEQYF

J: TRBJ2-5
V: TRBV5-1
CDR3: CASSLQGSGTGETQYF

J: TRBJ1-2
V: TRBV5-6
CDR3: CASSLSSWGDGYTF

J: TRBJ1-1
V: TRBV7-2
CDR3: CASSLRGAGNTEAFF

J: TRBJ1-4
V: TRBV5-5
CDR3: CASSLGQVFEKLFF

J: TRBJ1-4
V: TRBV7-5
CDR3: CARSLKSYSTNEKLFF

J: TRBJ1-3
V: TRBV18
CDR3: CASSPSTAPSGNTIYF

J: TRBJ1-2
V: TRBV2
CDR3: CASGRTEGSSYTF

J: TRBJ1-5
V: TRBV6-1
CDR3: CATLPGNGNQPQHF

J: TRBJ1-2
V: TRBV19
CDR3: CASISGTEGGYTF

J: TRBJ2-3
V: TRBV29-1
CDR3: CSVVGGPSADTQYF

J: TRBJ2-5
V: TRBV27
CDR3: CASSLILGTPPQETQYF

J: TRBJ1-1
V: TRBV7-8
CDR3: CASSLIPYTEAFF

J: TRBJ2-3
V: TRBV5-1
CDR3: CASFAGTSGADTQYF

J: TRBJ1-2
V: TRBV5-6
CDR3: CASSSQGNYGYTF

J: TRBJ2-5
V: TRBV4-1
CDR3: CASSQDIRPYREETQYF

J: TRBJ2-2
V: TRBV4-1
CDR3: CASSSPSGLVLAGELFF

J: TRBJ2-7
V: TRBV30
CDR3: CAWTRGEYISYEQYF

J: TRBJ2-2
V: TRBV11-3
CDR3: CASSRTGGTGELFF

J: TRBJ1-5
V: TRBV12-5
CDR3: CASGPREDQPQHF

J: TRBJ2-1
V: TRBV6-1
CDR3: CASSAGQRSYNEQFF

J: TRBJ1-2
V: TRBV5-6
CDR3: CASSLAVRRPYGYTF

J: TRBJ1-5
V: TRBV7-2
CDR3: CASSLAIQGRSNQPQHF

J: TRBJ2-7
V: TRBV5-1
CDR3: CASSWRAYEQYF

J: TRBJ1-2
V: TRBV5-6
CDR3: CASSLAPTLGGYGYTF

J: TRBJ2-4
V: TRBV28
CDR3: CASSSSGRNIQYF

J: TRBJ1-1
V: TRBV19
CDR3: CASRDRGRGDTEAFF

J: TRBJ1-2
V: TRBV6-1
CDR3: CASSEGGYGYTF

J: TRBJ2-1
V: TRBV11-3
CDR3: CASSYEAGSYNEQFF

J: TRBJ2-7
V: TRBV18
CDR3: CASSGQLLGGEQYF

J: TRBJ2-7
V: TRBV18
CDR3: CASSSGTGPYEQYF

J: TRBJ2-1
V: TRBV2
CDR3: CASSIEAGGNNEQFF

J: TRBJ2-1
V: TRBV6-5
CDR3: CASSSYGGSNNEQFF

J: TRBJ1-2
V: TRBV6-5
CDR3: CASSYSSVNGYTF

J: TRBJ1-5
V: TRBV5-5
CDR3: CASSLEGVQPQHF